The clone carrying this T cell receptor beta chain was seen only once. Its cognate antigen is unknown. These data come from a study of vaccination effects on CD4 cells after COVID-19. Produced via immunoSEQ multiplex PCR; TCRdb's table is partial and in-frame only. The repertoire has some 50,000 clones, 67% of them found once; the top ten carry over 4.5%. Researchers isolated CD4+ T cells once about eleven days of culture had elapsed. Vaccine recipients had no previous SARS-CoV-2 infection; their nucleocapsid antibodies were negative. Each culture had half its medium swapped for IL-2 medium on days 3 and 7. This CDR3 spans 17 amino acids. The germline gives CDR1 SGHTA, CDR2 FQGNSA. J lost 4 bases, V lost 5 bases, and 13 bases had no gene match.

The input for sequencing was CD4+ T cells from PBMCs cultured without peptide, taken before COVID-19 vaccination. This receptor was taken from a human donor who received a COVID-19 vaccine. V and J are TRBV7-2 and TRBJ2-1, with 8 positions matching TRBD2. CDR3 sequence: CASSPTLLAVKYNEQFF. CDR3 coding DNA: TGTGCCAGCAGCCCTACCTTACTAGCGGTAAAATACAATGAGCAGTTCTTC.